This T cell receptor (beta chain) comes out of a study of Graves' ophthalmopathy and Graves' hyperthyroidism. The TCR beta CDR3 regions underwent amplification from RNA transcripts. RT-PCR was first run with HTBI primers, then multiplex PCR in a second round. Using its own MiXCR run on the multiplex PCR reads, TCRdb lists one record per CDR3 protein. This table has around 470,000 distinct CDR3 sequences, approximately 14% appearing once. Comment on this clonotype: Its target is unknown.

Broader study findings: A model built from 13 signatures distinguished ophthalmopathy from stable hyperthyroidism with approximately 88% sensitivity and about 77% specificity. Most thyroid-expanded clonotypes exceeding 0.001 frequency were also found in blood.

Trimming cost V 4 bases and J 1 base, with 12 bases left between them. The germline CDR1 and CDR2 sequences are SGHRS and YFSETQ. The length of the CDR3 is 15 residues. The gene calls are TRBV5-1 and TRBJ1-5, with a tentative D call TRBD1 (5 bases). Material for sequencing was blood. This TCR was sampled from a woman aged 25 to 39 with Graves' ophthalmopathy. In DNA, the CDR3 is TGCGCCAGCAGCCTAGACAGCCTCAGCAATCAGCCCCAGCATTTT. It encodes CASSLDSLSNQPQHF.